This TCR beta chain was recovered during a study of blood T cells in healthy people across ages. Study results and limitations: A strong correlation was seen between TCR beta diversity and naive T cell percentage. Older individuals had lower TCR beta diversity per million T cells (the decline was roughly linear).

This CDR3 is 20 amino acids long. At least ten counts were recorded for this clonotype. What it binds is not known. PCR was performed a second time for 7 to 11 cycles using a sample-barcoded 5' primer and a J-beta primer mix. TCRdb re-derived calls from the 5' RACE reads in MiXCR, one entry per CDR3 protein. The table includes hundreds of thousands of distinct CDR3 sequences, 32% detected once. This chain links TRBV21-1 with TRBJ2-1; the D segment call TRBD1 is taken from the table without a DNA check. TRBV21-1 corresponds to a pseudogene. The receptor's source is a woman older than 75 in good health. Material: blood. The CDR3 DNA follows: TGTGCCAGCAGCAAAGAGATTTGTATAGGGGACAGGGGGCGCAGGAATGAGCAGTTCTTC. It yields the protein CASSKEICIGDRGRRNEQFF.